This paragraph covers one T cell receptor beta chain sequence. The target of this receptor is not known. No base quality values were provided; no much bigger clone lies one nucleotide off. The immunoSEQ Assay, a bias-controlled multiplex PCR, was used to amplify TCRbeta CDR3 regions from genomic DNA. For the original study's pipeline: The number of nucleated cells in each sample was estimated from the amplification of reference gene primers within the assay. To quantify the absolute abundance of each unique TCRbeta CDR3 rearrangement, sequence reads were collapsed and filtered. For each sample, productive Simpson clonality was calculated as the square root of Simpson's diversity index over productive rearrangements. This immuneACCESS table, as held by TCRdb, lists in-frame sequences with V and J called but not all clones. Of the missing ones, under half trace to an unresolved V gene in checked studies; the others have no known cause. V, J and clone size derive from that table, while D and trimming were established from the DNA sequence. The sample table shows about 90,000 clones, and over 60% are seen once. The leading ten clones occupy 6% to 8.5% of the sample.

Whole blood was collected in K2EDTA tubes by collaborating institutions according to the institutions' own protocols. For TCRbeta analysis, collaborators shipped samples as frozen whole blood, isolated PBMCs, or DNA extracted from either of those sample types. The data derive from a study of blood T cell repertoires in COVID-19 (dated by TCRdb to between 2020 and 2021). For the wider study: Samples covering the acute and convalescent phases of COVID-19 were provided by collaborators in the United States, Italy and Spain. The material from the prospective study consisted of cDNA or gDNA derived from T cells, B-cell-depleted T cells, or PBMCs. Subjects who had been exposed to COVID-19, were actively infected with it, or had recovered from it provided the deeply sampled blood TCRbeta repertoires that made up the dataset. The repertoires were released in a freely available public database intended as a resource for research on the immune response to SARS-CoV-2. The samples were drawn from two sources: the first 160 participants of the ongoing ImmuneRACE study, and over 950 subjects contributed by 6 global collaborators. The sample metadata nearly always contained a de-identified subject ID, COVID-19 status, age in years and sex. Where available, HLA class I and class II types were taken from metadata supplied by the sample provider and were not determined by assay-based typing. The full study reports these points: How much clinical and demographic metadata was included differed by source and by participant, and the metadata was provided uncurated.

In the germline V gene (reference sequence), CDR1 corresponds to SEHNR and CDR2 to FQNEAQ. V and J are trimmed by 4 bases and 0 bases, and the gene matches miss 3 bases of the junction. Reading from cysteine to phenylalanine, the CDR3 counts 16 amino acids. CDR3 DNA is the only sequence kept; it has 48 bases, read in frame from the first base. This clonotype was sampled from a man aged 65 to 85 with acute or convalescent COVID-19. The chain is assembled from TRBV7-9 and TRBJ2-2, with 9 junctional bases fitting TRBD1. Sequencing was done on a sample of peripheral blood. The CDR3: CASSSQGATNTGELFF. The DNA is TGTGCCAGCAGCTCACAGGGGGCTACGAACACCGGGGAGCTGTTTTTT.